These 25 T cell receptor beta chains share one sample of origin, sequenced in a study of long-term antiretroviral therapy in people with HIV. The libraries were made with immunoSEQ v3.0 at survey level. Produced via immunoSEQ multiplex PCR; TCRdb's table is partial and in-frame only. Here the sample spans about 25,000 clones, 93% being singletons. The sample consisted of unsorted PBMCs, taken 7.6 years after starting antiretroviral therapy. The receptors originated from a middle-aged woman with HIV.

V and J are TRBV10-3 and TRBJ2-5, with D possibly matching TRBD2 (5 bases). CDR3 length equals 16 residues. Trimming shortened V by 4 bases and J by 5 bases, and 20 bases separated the two germline ends. The germline V gene has CDR1 ENHRY and CDR2 SYGVKD. The CDR3 bases are TGTGCCATCAGTGTTGGACTCTCAAACCGTGAGGAGACCCAGTACTTC. Translated, it gives CAISVGLSNREETQYF.

This clone appeared once. The V gene is TRBV5-1, the J gene TRBJ2-1; D possibly corresponds to TRBD1 (6 bases). The CDR3 extends over 17 amino acids. Germline CDR1 SGHRS, CDR2 YFSETQ. The V and J ends lost 3 bases and 3 bases respectively, with 19 bases between them. CDR3 DNA sequence: TGCGCCAGCAGCTCCAGACATGACAGGACTCTCTACAATGAGCAGTTCTTC. Its protein is CASSSRHDRTLYNEQFF.

The V call is TRBV30, the J call TRBJ1-2, with 8 nucleotides matching TRBD1. The CDR3 consists of 13 residues. J lost 8 bases, V lost 1 base, and 6 bases had no gene match. CDR1 is GTSNPN, CDR2 SVGIG, per germline (reference sequence). CDR3 sequence reads: CAWSDQGASGYTF. DNA of the CDR3: TGTGCCTGGAGTGACCAGGGGGCGAGCGGCTACACCTTC.

V and J are TRBV19 and TRBJ2-1; possibly TRBD2 for D (7 bases). Germline V gene sequence: CDR1 LNHDA, CDR2 SQIVND (reference sequence). The CDR3 consists of 17 residues. With 5 bases removed from V and 6 bases from J, the gap between germline ends came to 23 bases. CDR3 bases: TGTGCCAGTAGTCGCGGAGGGGGGGGAGGAAAAGGCAATGAGCAGTTCTTC. The encoded protein is CASSRGGGGGKGNEQFF.

The rearrangement joins TRBV13 to TRBJ2-2, with TRBD2 identical over 8 bases. The length of the CDR3 is 16 residues. Germline V gives CDR1 PRHDT, CDR2 FYEKMQ (reference sequence). Germline trimming cut 5 bases from V and 4 bases from J; bases unmatched to any gene: 9. This CDR3 reads CASSPGGAEATGELFF. DNA for the CDR3: TGTGCCAGCAGCCCGGGGGGGGCCGAGGCCACCGGGGAGCTGTTTTTT.

The V gene is TRBV4-3, the J gene TRBJ2-1, with TRBD2 as a possible D gene (6 bases). Trimming removed 1 base at V and 7 bases at J, with 11 bases between. Per the germline V gene, CDR1 is LGHNA and CDR2 is YSLEER. The CDR3 runs to 14 residues. The CDR3 region is CASSQGGARNEQFF. The CDR3 bases are TGCGCCAGCAGCCAAGGCGGGGCTAGAAATGAGCAGTTCTTC.

The CDR3 region has the DNA TGTGCCAGCTCTATCTCTGGGGCCAACGTCCTGACTTTC. Protein product: CASSISGANVLTF. This rearrangement joins TRBV25-1 to TRBJ2-6; D gene ambiguous. V shed 8 bases and J shed 0 bases, with 5 bases lying between them. Germline assignment: CDR1 MGHDK and CDR2 SYGVNS. The CDR3 is 13 amino acids.

The rearrangement joins TRBV27 to TRBJ1-2; no clear D gene. This CDR3 is 11 amino acids long. The V end lost 10 bases, the J end lost 6 bases, and 12 bases lay between the germline ends. Germline V gives CDR1 MNHEY, CDR2 SMNVEV (reference sequence). CDR3 in amino acids: CATWGENGYTF. The CDR3 DNA reads TGTGCCACCTGGGGAGAAAATGGCTACACCTTC.

This chain uses TRBV2 with TRBJ1-3; D call uncertain. Trimming stripped 8 bases from V and 1 base from J, with 12 bases between. Germline CDR1 reads SNHLY; CDR2 reads FYNNEI. There are 14 residues in the CDR3. The chain's CDR3 is CASQLTVSGNTIYF. The CDR3 DNA reads as TGTGCCAGCCAACTGACGGTATCTGGAAACACCATATATTTT.

Of note for this clone: A far larger clone is just one base off, so this is likely a read error. The chain uses TRBV5-4 and TRBJ1-4; perhaps TRBD1 as D (5 bases). This CDR3 has 15 amino acids. Germline V gene data show CDR1 as SGHNT and CDR2 as YYREEE (reference sequence). Between the trimmed V and J ends, which lost 0 bases and 5 bases, there was a span of 11 bases. The CDR3 coding sequence is TGTGCCAGCAGCTTGGCCGGGACGGTGAATGAAAAACTGTTTTTT. It encodes CASSLAGTVNEKLFF.

This clone came up once. The chain is built from TRBV29-1 and TRBJ2-5; 7 bases agree with TRBD2. Germline V gene sequence: CDR1 SQVTM, CDR2 ANQGSEA. The CDR3 runs to 13 residues. V lost 3 bases, J lost 2 bases, and 3 bases stayed unmatched. CDR3 region: CSVDGGNQETQYF. The DNA of the CDR3 is TGCAGCGTTGACGGGGGGAATCAAGAGACCCAGTACTTC.

The CDR3 nucleotides read TGTGCCAGCAGCTTATGGCAGGAGCAGTACTTC. Its protein product is CASSLWQEQYF. This chain uses TRBV7-9 with TRBJ2-7; D is ambiguous. V dropped 2 bases and J dropped 7 bases, with 6 bases sitting between them. Germline-derived CDR1 and CDR2 are SEHNR and FQNEAQ (reference sequence). CDR3 length: 11 amino acids.

The J gene is TRBJ2-1, the V gene TRBV7-3; 9 nucleotides line up with TRBD2. The junction had 7 bases not matched to a gene; V was cut back by 1 base and J by 9 bases. Germline CDR1 SGHTA, CDR2 FQGTGA. The CDR3 consists of 15 residues. Here the CDR3 DNA reads TGTGCCAGCAGCTTAAATCAAGCGGGGGGAGGTGAGCAGTTCTTC. Translated: CASSLNQAGGGEQFF.

The J gene is TRBJ2-5, the V gene TRBV7-2; D might be TRBD1 or TRBD2, each matching 5 bases. Germline assignment: CDR1 SGHTA and CDR2 FQGNSA. The CDR3 has 13 residues. The V end lost 3 bases, the J end lost 4 bases, and 9 bases lay between the germline ends. Here the CDR3 reads CASSLGVSETQYF. CDR3 DNA: TGTGCCAGCAGCTTGGGGGTATCAGAGACCCAGTACTTC.

V usage is TRBV5-6 and J usage is TRBJ1-2; TRBD1 matches 8 bases. The CDR3 consists of 15 residues. The J segment lost 2 bases and the V segment lost 2 bases, leaving 5 bases of the junction unmatched. Germline CDR1 is SGHDT and CDR2 is YYEEEE. CDR3 nucleotide sequence: TGTGCCAGCAGCTTATGGGACAGGCTAAACTATGGCTACACCTTC. It encodes CASSLWDRLNYGYTF.

The chain is built from TRBV29-1 and TRBJ2-2, with D unresolved. CDR1 and CDR2 (germline): SQVTM, ANQGSEA. Trimming pared 5 bases from V and 2 bases from J, leaving 12 bases between. The CDR3 runs to 14 residues. CDR3: CSVLTPLNTGELFF. The CDR3 DNA is TGCAGCGTTCTGACTCCGTTAAACACCGGGGAGCTGTTTTTT.

The chain couples TRBV19 to TRBJ1-1; a possible D gene is TRBD1 (5 bases). Trimming took off 3 bases at V and 6 bases at J, with 26 bases between the two ends. This CDR3 has 18 amino acids. CDR1 is LNHDA, CDR2 SQIVND, per germline (reference sequence). CDR3 sequence reads: CASSITPRTVGQGAEAFF. The CDR3 DNA reads TGTGCCAGTAGTATCACACCCAGAACCGTTGGGCAGGGTGCTGAAGCTTTCTTT. The full variable domain, completed using reference TRBV19 and TRBJ1-1, is DGGITQSPKYLFRKEGQNVTLSCEQNLNHDAMYWYRQDPGQGLRLIYYSQIVNDFQKGDIAEGYSVSREKKESFPLTVTSAQKNPTAFYLCASSITPRTVGQGAEAFFGQGTRLTVV.

The chain carries TRBV13 and TRBJ1-2; D remains ambiguous. The V gene lost 0 bases and the J gene lost 4 bases, with 9 bases spanning the gap. CDR1 is PRHDT, CDR2 FYEKMQ, per germline (reference sequence). This CDR3 has 14 residues. The CDR3 DNA reads TGTGCCAGCAGCTTAGGGGGCGTAGCCTATGGCTACACCTTC. It yields the protein CASSLGGVAYGYTF.

This chain uses TRBV5-6 with TRBJ2-7; tentative D call: TRBD2 (5 bases). The germline V gene has CDR1 SGHDT and CDR2 YYEEEE. The ends were cut back, 0 bases at V and 9 bases at J, with 13 bases in the middle. The CDR3 is 13 residues long. Here the CDR3 DNA reads TGTGCCAGCAGCTTGGTCCGGGGTATCGCGCAGTACTTC. Amino acid sequence: CASSLVRGIAQYF.

V and J are TRBV27 and TRBJ1-1; D is perhaps TRBD1 (5 bases). CDR1 is MNHEY, CDR2 SMNVEV, per germline (reference sequence). This CDR3 contains 15 residues. Trimming pared 1 base from V and 11 bases from J, leaving 20 bases between. The CDR3 region is CASSLFRAGRYSAFF. For the CDR3, the DNA is TGTGCCAGCAGTTTATTTCGGGCAGGGAGGTACTCGGCTTTCTTT.

The rearrangement links TRBV9 to TRBJ1-2; a weak D match, TRBD1 (6 bases). The V gene's germline CDR1 is SGDLS and CDR2 YYNGEE. The ends were cut back, 5 bases at V and 2 bases at J, with 19 bases in the middle. The CDR3 contains 16 residues. The DNA for the CDR3 is TGTGCCAGCAGTCCGGGACAAGGGGTCGAGAACTATGGCTACACCTTC. This codes for CASSPGQGVENYGYTF.

The chain has TRBV21-1 and TRBJ1-5; TRBD1, the D gene given by the table, was not confirmed from the DNA. TRBV21-1 is tagged as a pseudogene. The length of the CDR3 is 14 residues. The CDR3 reads CASSLQGATQPQHF. The CDR3, as DNA: TGTGCCAGCAGCCTTCAGGGGGCAACGCAGCCCCAGCATTTT.

The rearrangement uses TRBV7-2 and TRBJ2-6; the D is unclear. CDR3 length: 13 residues. Germline-derived CDR1 and CDR2 are SGHTA and FQGNSA. V was shortened by 5 bases and J by 2 bases, with 4 bases between the two germline ends. CDR3 protein: CASSIPGANVLTF. The CDR3 DNA sequence: TGTGCCAGCAGCATCCCTGGGGCCAACGTCCTGACTTTC.

The gene calls are TRBV5-4 and TRBJ2-2, with D unclear. Trimming took off 6 bases at V and 5 bases at J, with 8 bases between the two ends. The CDR3 has 12 residues. In germline, CDR1 is SGHNT, CDR2 YYREEE (reference sequence). CDR3 protein: CASTSLTGELFF. The CDR3 coding sequence is TGTGCCAGCACCTCCTTAACCGGGGAGCTGTTTTTT.

The genes are TRBV18 and TRBJ2-2, with TRBD1 matching over 9 bases. This CDR3 spans 16 amino acids. Germline CDR1 and CDR2: KGHSH and LQKENI. After removal of 0 bases from V and 6 bases from J, the junction contained 5 bases not matched to a gene. The CDR3 sequence: CASSPPGTGLSGELFF. The CDR3 nucleotides read TGTGCCAGCTCACCACCCGGGACAGGGTTATCCGGGGAGCTGTTTTTT. Full variable domain (remainder filled in from reference TRBV18 and TRBJ2-2): NAGVMQNPRHLVRRRGQEARLRCSPMKGHSHVYWYRQLPEEGLKFMVYLQKENIIDESGMPKERFSAEFPKEGPSILRIQQVVRGDSAAYFCASSPPGTGLSGELFFGEGSRLTVL.